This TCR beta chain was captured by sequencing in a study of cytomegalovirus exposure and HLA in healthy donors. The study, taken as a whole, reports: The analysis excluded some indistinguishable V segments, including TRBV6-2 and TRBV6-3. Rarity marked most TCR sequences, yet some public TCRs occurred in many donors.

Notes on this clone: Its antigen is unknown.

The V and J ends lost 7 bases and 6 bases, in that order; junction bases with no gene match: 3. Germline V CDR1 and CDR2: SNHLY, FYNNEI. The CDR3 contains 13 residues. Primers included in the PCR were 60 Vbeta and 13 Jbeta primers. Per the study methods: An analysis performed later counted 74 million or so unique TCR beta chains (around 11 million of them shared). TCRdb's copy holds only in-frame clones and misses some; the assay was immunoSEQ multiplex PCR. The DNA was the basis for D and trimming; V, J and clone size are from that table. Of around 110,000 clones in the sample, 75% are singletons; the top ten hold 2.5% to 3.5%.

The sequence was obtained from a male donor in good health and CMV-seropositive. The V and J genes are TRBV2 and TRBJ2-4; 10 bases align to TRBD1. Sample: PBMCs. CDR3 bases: TGTGCCAGCAATAGGGACAGGGGAAACATTCAGTACTTC. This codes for CASNRDRGNIQYF.